The following is a T cell receptor (beta chain) sequence with its context. Profiled with immunoSEQ multiplex PCR; TCRdb holds only in-frame clones, not every one. The sample lists about 270,000 clones, 80% to 95% seen once, with less than 3.5% in the top ten. The data were obtained in a study of blood T cell repertoires in COVID-19. Study overall: Sites across the United States, Italy and Spain contributed samples from acute and convalescent COVID-19.

Participants had their cohort set by participant-reported clinical history. Each exposed participant met a COVID-19 case in the 2 weeks preceding study entry. The CDR3 consists of 17 residues. Germline CDR1 LGHDT, CDR2 YNNKEL (reference sequence). After removal of 4 bases from V and 0 bases from J, the junction contained 8 bases not matched to a gene. The V and J genes are TRBV3-1 (or the pseudogene TRBV3-2) and TRBJ2-2, with 7 bases identical to TRBD1. The specimen was PBMCs or T cells enriched from blood (not recorded which). This receptor was obtained from a man aged 40-55 years who had been exposed to COVID-19. The CDR3 DNA reads as TGTGCCAGCAGCCTCCCCCTAAGGGGGCCGAACACCGGGGAGCTGTTTTTT. It specifies CASSLPLRGPNTGELFF.